Below, one TCR beta chain is given with its context. Its target is unknown. The record originates from a study of T-cell memory formation after mild COVID-19. Broader study findings: CD4/CD8 balance held among clones contracting day 15 to 85, and later expanders leaned CD4+. Whether day 37 second-wave clones are SARS-CoV-2-specific was not confirmed. There were some responding clones in pre-infection memory, which suggested that cross-reactive memory had joined.

Constant-segment primers and 5'RACE yielded cDNA libraries for TCR alpha and TCR beta, each carrying sample barcodes and UMIs. TCRdb ran MiXCR on the 5' RACE reads and lists one entry per CDR3 protein. The sample holds roughly 550,000 distinct CDR3 sequences; about 20% are singletons and the top ten take approximately 12%. V was cut by 0 bases and J by 6 bases, with 16 bases left in between. The germline CDR1 and CDR2 sequences are SGHRS and YFSETQ. This CDR3 has 15 residues. The sequenced sample consisted of PBMCs or a T cell subset sorted from them (not recorded which). The origin of this receptor is an adult woman who had mild COVID-19 (a few samples of this study predate the infection). Cell type and time point are not known. The rearrangement joins TRBV5-1 to TRBJ2-7, with D perhaps matching TRBD2 (6 bases). The CDR3 region has the DNA TGCGCCAGCAGCTTGGGCGCGGAGGGAGGCATCGAGCAGTACTTC. Its protein product is CASSLGAEGGIEQYF.